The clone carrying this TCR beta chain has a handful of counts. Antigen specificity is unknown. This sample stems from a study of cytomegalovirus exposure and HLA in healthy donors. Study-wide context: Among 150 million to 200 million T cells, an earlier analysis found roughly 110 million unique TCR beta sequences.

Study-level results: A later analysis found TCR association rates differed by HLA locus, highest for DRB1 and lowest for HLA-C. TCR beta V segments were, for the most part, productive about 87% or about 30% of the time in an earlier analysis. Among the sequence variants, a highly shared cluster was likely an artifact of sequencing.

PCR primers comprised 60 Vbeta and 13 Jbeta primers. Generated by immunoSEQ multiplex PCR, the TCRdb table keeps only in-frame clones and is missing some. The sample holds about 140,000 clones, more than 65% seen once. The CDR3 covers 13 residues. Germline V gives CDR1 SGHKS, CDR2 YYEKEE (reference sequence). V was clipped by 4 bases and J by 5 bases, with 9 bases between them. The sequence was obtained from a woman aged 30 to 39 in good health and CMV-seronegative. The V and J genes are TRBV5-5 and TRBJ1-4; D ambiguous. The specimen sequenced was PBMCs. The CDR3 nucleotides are TGTGCCAGCAGCCCCAGTCCGAATGAAAAACTGTTTTTT. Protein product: CASSPSPNEKLFF.